What follows are 2 T cell receptor beta chains derived from one specimen sequenced in a study of vaccination effects on CD4 cells after COVID-19. The repertoire was sequenced with immunoSEQ multiplex PCR; TCRdb's copy has only in-frame clones and lacks some. The sample gives some 60,000 clones, approximately 81% of which show up once; more than 3.5% is in the top ten. Subsequent to roughly 9 days of culture, CD4+ T cells were isolated. All participants had two doses of either the BNT162b2 or mRNA-1273 vaccine. What these receptors recognize is not known. Source: CD4+ T cells from PBMCs cultured without peptide, taken after COVID-19 vaccination. These receptors came from a human donor who received a COVID-19 vaccine.

The chain recombines TRBV11-2 with TRBJ2-7, with D maybe TRBD2 (5 bases). Germline CDR1 and CDR2: SGHAT and FQNNGV. With 6 bases removed from V and 3 bases from J, the gap between germline ends came to 15 bases. The CDR3 is 14 amino acids. The CDR3 sequence is CASSTQPRDYEQYF. In nucleotides, the CDR3 is TGTGCCAGCAGTACCCAACCTCGGGACTACGAGCAGTACTTC.

The V gene is TRBV4-1, the J gene TRBJ2-1, with 13 bases lining up with TRBD2. The CDR3 is made up of 19 amino acids. Germline V lookup: CDR1 MGHRA, CDR2 YSYEKL. Germline trimming cut 2 bases from V and 6 bases from J; bases unmatched to any gene: 13. This chain's CDR3 is CASSQPLTSGRARGNEQFF. As DNA, the CDR3 is TGCGCCAGCAGCCAACCCCTCACTAGCGGGAGGGCCCGGGGCAATGAGCAGTTCTTC.